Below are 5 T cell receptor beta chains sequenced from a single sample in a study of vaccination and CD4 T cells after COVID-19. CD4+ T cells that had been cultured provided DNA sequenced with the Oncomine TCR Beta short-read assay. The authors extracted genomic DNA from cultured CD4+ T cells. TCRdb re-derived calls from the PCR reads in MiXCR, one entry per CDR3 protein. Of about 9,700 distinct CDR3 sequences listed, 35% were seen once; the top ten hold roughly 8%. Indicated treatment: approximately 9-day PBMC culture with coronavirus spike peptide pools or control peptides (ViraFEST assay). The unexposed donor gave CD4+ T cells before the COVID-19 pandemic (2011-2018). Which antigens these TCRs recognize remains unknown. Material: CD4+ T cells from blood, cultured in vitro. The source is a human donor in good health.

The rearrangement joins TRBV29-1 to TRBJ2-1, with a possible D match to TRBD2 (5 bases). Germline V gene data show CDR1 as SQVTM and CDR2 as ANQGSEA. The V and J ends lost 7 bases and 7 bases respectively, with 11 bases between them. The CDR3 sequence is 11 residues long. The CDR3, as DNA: TGCAGCGCGACTGAGGGAAATGAGCAGTTCTTC. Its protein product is CSATEGNEQFF.

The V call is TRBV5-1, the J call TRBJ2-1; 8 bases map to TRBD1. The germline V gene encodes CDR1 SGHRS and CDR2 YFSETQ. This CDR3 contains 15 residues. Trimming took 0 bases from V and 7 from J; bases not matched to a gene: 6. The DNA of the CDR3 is TGCGCCAGCAGCTTGGATGGGCAGGGGGCTAATGAGCAGTTCTTC. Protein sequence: CASSLDGQGANEQFF.

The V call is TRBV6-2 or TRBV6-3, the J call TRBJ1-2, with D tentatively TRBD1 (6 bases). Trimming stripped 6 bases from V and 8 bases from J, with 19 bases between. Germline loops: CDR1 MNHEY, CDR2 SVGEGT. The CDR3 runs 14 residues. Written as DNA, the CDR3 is TGTGCCAGCAGCTCCCGGGACCTCCAGGGGGGCTACACCTTC. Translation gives CASSSRDLQGGYTF.

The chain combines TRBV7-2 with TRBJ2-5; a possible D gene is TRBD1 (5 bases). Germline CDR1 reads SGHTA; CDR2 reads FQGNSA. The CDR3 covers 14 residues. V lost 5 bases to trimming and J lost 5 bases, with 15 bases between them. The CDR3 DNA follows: TGTGCCAGCAGCCTCATGCAGGGCGGCGAGACCCAGTACTTC. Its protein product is CASSLMQGGETQYF.

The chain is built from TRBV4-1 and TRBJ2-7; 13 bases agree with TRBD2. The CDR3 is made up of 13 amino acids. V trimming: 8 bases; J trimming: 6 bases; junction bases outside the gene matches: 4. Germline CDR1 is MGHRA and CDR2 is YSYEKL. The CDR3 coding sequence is TGCGCCAGCGGCGGACTAGCGGGAGTCGAGCAGTACTTC. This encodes CASGGLAGVEQYF.